Listed here are 30 T cell receptor beta chains from one sample, sequenced in a study of T cell repertoires in cytomegalovirus infection. Each CDR3 protein is one row after TCRdb ran MiXCR on the reads. The sample includes hundreds of thousands of distinct CDR3 sequences, about 33% seen only once; the top ten take 15% to 20%. Their target antigens are unknown. This specimen was cultured PBMCs, taken from culture after CMV antigen stimulation. All receptors come from a human donor in good health (CMV status not recorded). Some clones in this sample may be carry-over from other donors' samples.

In its sample, this clonotype was seen a few times. The chain recombines TRBV7-9 with TRBJ2-7; the D is unclear. The CDR3 totals 14 residues. The ends were cut back, 1 base at V and 4 bases at J, with 11 bases in the middle. Germline CDR1 SEHNR, CDR2 FQNEAQ (reference sequence). The chain's CDR3 is CASSLDSGQYEQYV. The CDR3 coding sequence is TGTGCCAGCAGCTTAGACTCAGGTCAATACGAGCAGTACGTC.

This clonotype was observed at least ten times. The chain joins TRBV6-2 or TRBV6-3 to TRBJ1-2, with 11 bases matching TRBD1. The CDR3 contains 15 residues. Per the germline V gene, CDR1 is MNHEY and CDR2 is SVGEGT. V was clipped by 7 bases and J by 6 bases; unmatched bases: 10. This chain's CDR3 is CASTPWTGGLNGYTF. The DNA of the CDR3 is TGTGCCAGCACGCCATGGACAGGGGGCTTGAATGGCTACACCTTC.

Many counts were recorded for this clonotype. The chain links TRBV7-6 to TRBJ1-6; 9 bases map to TRBD1. Unmatched junction bases numbered 5, after V lost 6 bases and J lost 8 bases. Germline V gives CDR1 SGHVS, CDR2 FNYEAQ. The CDR3 consists of 14 residues. CDR3 DNA: TGTGCCAGCAGTAGGACAGGGGAGGATTCACCCCTCCACTTT. Translating it yields CASSRTGEDSPLHF.

V is TRBV6-2 or TRBV6-3 and J is TRBJ2-1; 7 bases fit TRBD2. The CDR3 has 17 residues. The germline V gene has CDR1 MNHEY and CDR2 SVGEGT. J was trimmed by 0 bases and V by 5 bases; bases with no gene match: 10. Written as DNA, the CDR3 is TGTGCCAGCAGTGGAATCATAGCGGGCTCCTCCTACAATGAGCAGTTCTTC. Translation gives CASSGIIAGSSYNEQFF.

Only one count was recorded for this clonotype. The chain employs TRBV18 and TRBJ1-2; D unclear. The germline CDR1 and CDR2 sequences are KGHSH and LQKENI. V was pared by 2 bases and J by 2 bases, with 6 bases between. This CDR3 is built from 13 residues. CDR3 sequence reads: CASSPSGNYGYTF. Here the CDR3 DNA reads TGTGCCAGCTCACCATCGGGGAACTATGGCTACACCTTC. Complete variable domain (other parts from reference TRBV18 and TRBJ1-2): NAGVMQNPRHLVRRRGQEARLRCSPMKGHSHVYWYRQLPEEGLKFMVYLQKENIIDESGMPKERFSAEFPKEGPSILRIQQVVRGDSAAYFCASSPSGNYGYTFGSGTRLTVV.

The V gene is TRBV27, the J gene TRBJ2-5; D assignment may be TRBD1 or TRBD2 (5 bases each). The germline V gene has CDR1 MNHEY and CDR2 SMNVEV (reference sequence). V dropped 7 bases and J dropped 5 bases, with 17 bases sitting between them. The CDR3 is 14 residues long. Here the CDR3 DNA reads TGTGCCAGCACGCGGTGGGGGAGTTCGGAGACCCAGTACTTC. Protein product: CASTRWGSSETQYF.

The table lists this clonotype with a count of one. The chain links TRBV12-5 to TRBJ2-2, with D possibly TRBD1 on 6 matching bases. Germline CDR1 is LGHNT and CDR2 is FRNRAP. Between the trimmed V and J ends, which lost 0 bases and 13 bases, there was a span of 15 bases. The CDR3 loop spans 14 amino acids. The DNA for the CDR3 is TGTGCTAGTGGTTTGGTTATAGGTGGGGGCAGGCTGTTTTTT. It encodes CASGLVIGGGRLFF.

This clonotype has at least ten counts. The chain employs TRBV4-3 and TRBJ1-2, with 8 positions matching TRBD1. The CDR3 contains 17 residues. CDR1 is LGHNA, CDR2 YSLEER, per germline. With 3 bases clipped from V and 4 bases from J, the junction kept 13 bases outside the gene matches. Here the CDR3 reads CASSQGGSGGDTYGYTF. Written as DNA, the CDR3 is TGCGCCAGCAGCCAGGGGGGATCAGGGGGCGATACCTATGGCTACACCTTC.

The CDR3 here is CASSEASGNNEQFF. The CDR3 region has the DNA TGTGCCAGCAGTGAGGCTAGCGGGAACAATGAGCAGTTCTTC. The rearrangement joins TRBV28 to TRBJ2-1; 9 nucleotides match TRBD2. The CDR3 extends over 14 amino acids. The junction had 4 bases not matched to a gene; V was cut back by 5 bases and J by 5 bases. Germline V gene sequence: CDR1 MDHEN, CDR2 SYDVKM.

In this sample, this clonotype turned up a few times. The chain is built from TRBV28 and TRBJ2-1, with D uncertain. V shed 3 bases and J shed 7 bases, with 10 bases lying between them. Per the germline V gene, CDR1 is MDHEN and CDR2 is SYDVKM. This CDR3 contains 13 residues. The CDR3 bases are TGTGCCAGCAGTTTCCTAGATGAGAATGAGCAGTTCTTC. Protein: CASSFLDENEQFF.

This clonotype has a handful of counts. CDR3 bases: TGTGCCAGCACCTACGGTGGTAAGGAGACCCAGTACTTC. Its protein product is CASTYGGKETQYF. V usage is TRBV7-2 and J usage is TRBJ2-5; no firm D call. The length of the CDR3 is 13 residues. Germline loops: CDR1 SGHTA, CDR2 FQGNSA. Trimming pared 7 bases from V and 5 bases from J, leaving 14 bases between.

The chain carries TRBV4-3 and TRBJ2-2, with TRBD2 matching over 7 bases. Germline V gene data show CDR1 as LGHNA and CDR2 as YSLEER. Unmatched junction bases numbered 11, after V lost 9 bases and J lost 4 bases. The CDR3 is 15 residues long. This CDR3 reads CASGGGGAVTGELFF. The DNA for the CDR3 is TGCGCCAGTGGTGGGGGAGGGGCGGTCACCGGGGAGCTGTTTTTT.

The rearrangement joins TRBV15 to TRBJ1-1, with 11 bases matching TRBD1. The CDR3 has 15 residues. V shed 3 bases, J shed 0 bases, and the junction held 0 bases outside the gene matches. CDR1 is LNHNV and CDR2 is YYDKDF in the germline V gene (reference sequence). The DNA of the CDR3 is TGTGCCACCAGCAGGGACAGGGGGCTGAACACTGAAGCTTTCTTT. Its translation: CATSRDRGLNTEAFF.

The chain uses TRBV3-1 and TRBJ1-2; D not certain. Germline values: CDR1 LGHDT, CDR2 YNNKEL (reference sequence). The V end lost 0 bases, the J end lost 4 bases, and 9 bases lay between the germline ends. The CDR3 runs 14 residues. DNA of the CDR3: TGTGCCAGCAGCCAAGAGGACGGCTTCTATGGCTACACCTTC. Its protein product is CASSQEDGFYGYTF.

This clonotype occurred a few times. The chain uses TRBV6-2 or TRBV6-3 and TRBJ2-3, with D perhaps given as TRBD1 or TRBD2 (6 bases each). Germline lookup yields CDR1 MNHEY and CDR2 SVGEGT. Between the trimmed V and J ends, which lost 8 bases and 6 bases, there was a span of 18 bases. This CDR3 region has 14 residues. CDR3 sequence: CASQARWGADTQYF. CDR3 nucleotide sequence: TGTGCCAGCCAGGCCAGATGGGGGGCTGATACGCAGTATTTT.

This clonotype was detected many times. This chain links TRBV7-2 with TRBJ1-5; D possibly corresponds to TRBD1 (6 bases). The germline V gene encodes CDR1 SGHTA and CDR2 FQGNSA. CDR3 length: 17 residues. V was clipped by 5 bases and J by 6 bases, with 23 bases between them. DNA of the CDR3: TGTGCCAGCAGCACGCTGACAGGTTCCGTTGGTACTCAGCCCCAGCATTTT. Encoded protein: CASSTLTGSVGTQPQHF.

This clonotype was counted only a few times. J is TRBJ2-1 and V is TRBV11-2; D gene uncertain. This CDR3 has 15 residues. Trimming took 2 bases from V and 5 from J, leaving 13 bases between them. The V gene's germline CDR1 is SGHAT and CDR2 FQNNGV. CDR3: CASSLRIDNNNEQFF. The DNA for the CDR3 is TGTGCCAGCAGCTTACGGATAGATAATAACAATGAGCAGTTCTTC. Filled out from reference TRBV11-2 and TRBJ2-1, the complete variable domain reads EAGVAQSPRYKIIEKRQSVAFWCNPISGHATLYWYQQILGQGPKLLIQFQNNGVVDDSQLPKDRFSAERLKGVDSTLKIQPAKLEDSAVYLCASSLRIDNNNEQFFGPGTRLTVL.

This clonotype showed up many times. The chain uses TRBV6-1 and TRBJ2-2, with D perhaps TRBD1 (6 bases). Germline V lookup: CDR1 MNHNS, CDR2 SASEGT. Trimming cost V 8 bases and J 0 bases, with 10 bases left between them. This CDR3 has 14 amino acids. The CDR3 DNA is TGTGCCAGCTCTGGGACAACGAACACCGGGGAGCTGTTTTTT. Its translation: CASSGTTNTGELFF.

This clonotype has more than one count but fewer than ten. The J gene is TRBJ2-5, the V gene TRBV28, with TRBD2 matching 12 bases. CDR1 is MDHEN and CDR2 is SYDVKM in the germline V gene. After removal of 2 bases from V and 4 bases from J, the junction contained 17 bases not matched to a gene. This CDR3 has 20 residues. As DNA, the CDR3 is TGTGCCAGCAGTTTACAAAGGTCGGCTAGCGGGAGGGCAAAAAGAGAGACCCAGTACTTC. Translated, it gives CASSLQRSASGRAKRETQYF.

The chain recombines TRBV7-2 with TRBJ1-4; 7 bases align to TRBD1. J was trimmed by 5 bases and V by 5 bases; bases with no gene match: 11. There are 16 residues in the CDR3. The V gene's germline CDR1 is SGHTA and CDR2 FQGNSA. The CDR3 DNA follows: TGTGCCAGCAGCCCGTCTATGGGACAGCTAAATGAAAAACTGTTTTTT. Translation gives CASSPSMGQLNEKLFF.

The table lists this clonotype with a few counts. The chain combines TRBV6-2 or TRBV6-3 with TRBJ2-1, with D perhaps TRBD2 (7 bases). This CDR3 is built from 16 residues. Germline loops: CDR1 MNHEY, CDR2 SVGEGT. Trimming cost V 2 bases and J 0 bases, with 11 bases left between them. Here the CDR3 DNA reads TGTGCCAGCAGTTACCTGGGGGGGGCCTCCTACAATGAGCAGTTCTTC. This codes for CASSYLGGASYNEQFF.

The chain has TRBV15 and TRBJ2-7; D gene ambiguous. The CDR3 covers 13 residues. CDR1 is LNHNV and CDR2 is YYDKDF in the germline V gene (reference sequence). Between the trimmed V and J ends, which lost 0 bases and 6 bases, there was a span of 9 bases. The CDR3 bases are TGTGCCACCAGCAGAGATCTCCTTCCCGAGCAGTACTTC. Its translation: CATSRDLLPEQYF.

In this sample, this clonotype turned up a few times. J is TRBJ2-2 and V is TRBV19; D not certain. The ends were cut back, 5 bases at V and 1 base at J, with 11 bases in the middle. The CDR3 contains 15 residues. Germline V CDR1 and CDR2: LNHDA, SQIVND (reference sequence). The CDR3 sequence is CASSQTGMNTGELFF. The DNA of the CDR3 is TGTGCCAGTAGTCAGACTGGAATGAACACCGGGGAGCTGTTTTTT.

The chain employs TRBV6-5 and TRBJ1-1, with TRBD1 as a possible D gene (5 bases). Deletions cut 6 bases from V and 6 bases from J, with 20 bases between. In germline, CDR1 is MNHEY, CDR2 SVGAGI. The CDR3 has 15 amino acids. The CDR3 protein is CASSREGGARAEAFF. The CDR3 region has the DNA TGTGCCAGCAGCCGAGAGGGAGGGGCTCGAGCTGAAGCTTTCTTT.

This clonotype occurred a few times. V gene TRBV7-9 combines with J gene TRBJ2-4, with D uncertain. The CDR3 is 12 residues long. The V end was cut by 1 base, the J end by 15 bases, with 13 bases between. CDR1 is SEHNR and CDR2 is FQNEAQ in the germline V gene (reference sequence). The CDR3 loop is CASSLGAGRWYF. In nucleotides, the CDR3 is TGTGCCAGCAGCTTAGGGGCAGGTCGTTGGTACTTC. The variable domain in full, completed from reference TRBV7-9 and TRBJ2-4, reads DTGVSQNPRHKITKRGQNVTFRCDPISEHNRLYWYRQTLGQGPEFLTYFQNEAQLEKSRLLSDRFSAERPKGSFSTLEIQRTEQGDSAMYLCASSLGAGRWYFGAGTRLSVL.

J is TRBJ2-1 and V is TRBV5-6, with D perhaps assigned TRBD1 or TRBD2 (5 bases each). This CDR3 spans 18 amino acids. Trimming took 4 bases from V and 0 from J, leaving 20 bases between them. The V gene's germline CDR1 is SGHDT and CDR2 YYEEEE. CDR3 nucleotide sequence: TGTGCCAGCAGCGAAGGGACCTCTTCCCTGAGCTCCTACAATGAGCAGTTCTTC. As protein: CASSEGTSSLSSYNEQFF.

The chain carries TRBV3-1 and TRBJ2-7, with D tentatively TRBD2 (5 bases). The length of the CDR3 is 14 residues. From germline, CDR1 is LGHDT and CDR2 YNNKEL (reference sequence). Trimming stripped 5 bases from V and 2 bases from J, with 13 bases between. DNA for the CDR3: TGTGCCAGCAGCTCCCAGCGGAGAACCTACGAGCAGTACTTC. Protein: CASSSQRRTYEQYF.

The rearrangement links TRBV9 to TRBJ2-7; 7 nucleotides agree with TRBD1. Looked up from germline, CDR1 is SGDLS and CDR2 is YYNGEE. The CDR3 runs 14 residues. The J segment lost 2 bases and the V segment lost 3 bases, leaving 5 bases of the junction unmatched. CDR3 protein: CASSAGTATYEQYF. In DNA form, the CDR3 reads TGTGCCAGCAGCGCCGGGACAGCAACCTACGAGCAGTACTTC.

The rearrangement joins TRBV9 to TRBJ1-1; possibly TRBD1 for D (5 bases). Trimming took 0 bases from V and 4 from J, leaving 13 bases between them. From germline, CDR1 is SGDLS and CDR2 YYNGEE. The CDR3 consists of 15 residues. The CDR3 DNA sequence: TGTGCCAGCAGCGTAGAACAGGTGACGGGCACTGAAGCTTTCTTT. It is translated as CASSVEQVTGTEAFF.

This clonotype was seen a few times. This sequence joins TRBV7-3 and TRBJ1-3; D might be TRBD1 (5 bases). Germline CDR1 is SGHTA and CDR2 is FQGTGA. V was clipped by 10 bases and J by 3 bases, with 22 bases between them. The CDR3 covers 16 residues. CDR3 bases: TGTGCCACCAACCGCCCTACCGGGACGGTTGGAAACACCATATATTTT. This translates into CATNRPTGTVGNTIYF. The variable domain in full, with the rest retrieved from reference TRBV7-3 and TRBJ1-3, is GAGVSQTPSNKVTEKGKYVELRCDPISGHTALYWYRQSLGQGPEFLIYFQGTGAADDSGLPNDRFFAVRPEGSVSTLKIQRTERGDSAVYLCATNRPTGTVGNTIYFGEGSWLTVV.